The rows below give T cell receptor beta chains drawn from one sample of a study of T cells of healthy individuals. Each CDR3 protein gets one entry after TCRdb re-called the 5' RACE reads with MiXCR. The table lists 90,000 to 100,000 distinct CDR3 sequences, around 17% of them singletons, with about 6.2% in the top ten. The receptor set was obtained from a human donor in good health. Both conserved end residues are part of each CDR3. The D gene is left open where the match is weak. Only part of the rows carry a size: once, few, many, or a class if the clone is expanded.

CASSLTTTGSHEQYF	TGTGCCAGCAGCTTGACGACGACAGGGTCCCACGAGCAGTACTTC	few	TRBJ2-7	TRBD1	TRBV7-9
CSAPLRGDTQYF	TGCAGTGCTCCCTTAAGGGGAGATACGCAGTATTTT	NA	TRBJ2-3	NA	TRBV20-1
CASSQDRGPKNIQYF	TGCGCCAGCAGCCAAGACAGGGGCCCGAAAAACATTCAGTACTTC	many	TRBJ2-4	NA	TRBV4-3
CASNRLAGYNEQFF	TGTGCCAGCAACCGACTAGCGGGGTACAATGAGCAGTTCTTC	NA	TRBJ2-1	TRBD2	TRBV12-3/TRBV12-4
CASSQNVPGGRQPQHF	TGTGCCAGCAGCCAAAACGTGCCAGGGGGACGGCAGCCCCAGCATTTT	NA	TRBJ1-5	TRBD1	TRBV4-2
CASSPAPGQGEAEAFF	TGTGCCAGCAGCCCTGCGCCGGGACAGGGAGAGGCTGAAGCTTTCTTT	NA	TRBJ1-1	TRBD1	TRBV28
CSASGRRYEQYF	TGCAGTGCTAGCGGGAGACGGTACGAGCAGTACTTC	few	TRBJ2-7	NA	TRBV20-1
CASSSGRGEAYEQYF	TGTGCCAGCAGCTCGGGGCGGGGGGAGGCCTACGAGCAGTACTTC	NA	TRBJ2-7	TRBD2	TRBV4-2
CASSLSQNYGYTF	TGTGCCAGCAGTTTAAGTCAGAACTATGGCTACACCTTC	few	TRBJ1-2	NA	TRBV27
CASIGLGELFF	TGTGCCAGCATCGGGCTCGGGGAGCTGTTTTTT	few	TRBJ2-2	NA	TRBV6-1
CASSQELFPGRSGNTIYF	TGTGCCAGCAGCCAAGAATTGTTTCCGGGGCGCTCTGGAAACACCATATATTTT	few	TRBJ1-3	NA	TRBV14
CASSNHRDATEAFF	TGTGCCAGCTCCAACCACCGGGACGCTACTGAAGCTTTCTTT	NA	TRBJ1-1	NA	TRBV18
CASSTRWDSSYNEQFF	TGTGCCAGTAGTACAAGGTGGGATAGCTCCTACAATGAGCAGTTCTTC	few	TRBJ2-1	NA	TRBV19
CSATQVADTGELFF	TGCAGCGCCACACAGGTAGCAGATACCGGGGAGCTGTTTTTT	many	TRBJ2-2	NA	TRBV29-1
CSASHSPDEKLFF	TGCAGTGCTAGTCACAGCCCTGATGAAAAACTGTTTTTT	NA	TRBJ1-4	NA	TRBV20-1
CASSSGTGFLGEQYF	TGTGCCAGCAGTTCCGGGACAGGGTTCTTAGGCGAGCAGTACTTC	few	TRBJ2-7	TRBD1	TRBV12-3/TRBV12-4
CASSSQGRAETQYF	TGTGCCAGCAGCTCACAGGGGAGGGCGGAGACCCAGTACTTC	NA	TRBJ2-5	NA	TRBV6-2/TRBV6-3
CSVGRTRGGNTEAFF	TGCAGCGTGGGGCGCACGAGAGGGGGCAACACTGAAGCTTTCTTT	many	TRBJ1-1	TRBD1	TRBV29-1
CASSDGQDTGELFF	TGTGCCAGCAGCGACGGACAAGACACCGGGGAGCTGTTTTTT	NA	TRBJ2-2	NA	TRBV6-2/TRBV6-3
CASSRGEPGQGAYEQYF	TGCGCCAGCAGCCGAGGCGAGCCGGGACAGGGAGCCTACGAGCAGTACTTC	NA	TRBJ2-7	TRBD1	TRBV4-3
CSAPRTGGFTEAFF	TGCAGTGCTCCGAGGACAGGGGGGTTCACTGAAGCTTTCTTT	many	TRBJ1-1	TRBD1	TRBV20-1
CASSYSRTGGTEQYF	TGTGCCAGCAGTTACTCCAGGACAGGGGGCACCGAGCAGTACTTC	few	TRBJ2-7	TRBD1	TRBV6-5
CASSRSGAYNEQFF	TGCGCCAGCAGTCGGTCAGGGGCGTACAATGAGCAGTTCTTC	NA	TRBJ2-1	NA	TRBV23-1
CASSWTSSATGELFF	TGTGCCAGCAGTTGGACTAGCTCGGCCACCGGGGAGCTGTTTTTT	NA	TRBJ2-2	TRBD2	TRBV27
CASSAAGSGIHGYTF	TGTGCCAGCAGCGCTGCGGGGAGTGGGATTCATGGCTACACCTTC	few	TRBJ1-2	NA	TRBV2
CASSQSLGGRLPYEQYF	TGCGCCAGCAGTCAATCTCTTGGGGGGCGACTACCCTACGAGCAGTACTTC	many	TRBJ2-7	NA	TRBV23-1
CSGGGTDTQYF	TGTTCGGGTGGGGGCACAGATACGCAGTATTTT	NA	TRBJ2-3	NA	TRBV7-2
CASSLGIKATYEQYF	TGTGCCAGCAGCTTAGGCATCAAGGCCACCTACGAGCAGTACTTC	NA	TRBJ2-7	NA	TRBV7-6
CASNPSPTYNEQFF	TGTGCCAGCAACCCTAGCCCTACCTACAATGAGCAGTTCTTC	NA	TRBJ2-1	NA	TRBV6-2/TRBV6-3
CASSPRGGPQETQYF	TGTGCCAGCTCACCACGCGGGGGGCCACAAGAGACCCAGTACTTC	many	TRBJ2-5	TRBD2	TRBV18